This T cell receptor (beta chain) was obtained from a study of blood T cell repertoires in COVID-19. The CDR3 is 15 residues long. Germline V lookup: CDR1 MGHDK, CDR2 SYGVNS. Trimming cost V 4 bases and J 2 bases, with 13 bases left between them. The repertoire was sequenced with immunoSEQ multiplex PCR; TCRdb's copy has only in-frame clones and lacks some. The top ten clones hold 7.5% to 10% of a sample with 150,000 to 200,000 clones, about 83% of them seen once. The chain couples TRBV25-1 to TRBJ2-3; a weak D match, TRBD2 (7 bases). The specimen was PBMCs or T cells enriched from blood (not recorded which). The receptor was derived from a woman aged 30 to 39 who had recovered from COVID-19. The CDR3 DNA follows: TGTGCCAGCAGTGCCAAGGGGGGGTTCACAGATACGCAGTATTTT. Amino acid sequence: CASSAKGGFTDTQYF.